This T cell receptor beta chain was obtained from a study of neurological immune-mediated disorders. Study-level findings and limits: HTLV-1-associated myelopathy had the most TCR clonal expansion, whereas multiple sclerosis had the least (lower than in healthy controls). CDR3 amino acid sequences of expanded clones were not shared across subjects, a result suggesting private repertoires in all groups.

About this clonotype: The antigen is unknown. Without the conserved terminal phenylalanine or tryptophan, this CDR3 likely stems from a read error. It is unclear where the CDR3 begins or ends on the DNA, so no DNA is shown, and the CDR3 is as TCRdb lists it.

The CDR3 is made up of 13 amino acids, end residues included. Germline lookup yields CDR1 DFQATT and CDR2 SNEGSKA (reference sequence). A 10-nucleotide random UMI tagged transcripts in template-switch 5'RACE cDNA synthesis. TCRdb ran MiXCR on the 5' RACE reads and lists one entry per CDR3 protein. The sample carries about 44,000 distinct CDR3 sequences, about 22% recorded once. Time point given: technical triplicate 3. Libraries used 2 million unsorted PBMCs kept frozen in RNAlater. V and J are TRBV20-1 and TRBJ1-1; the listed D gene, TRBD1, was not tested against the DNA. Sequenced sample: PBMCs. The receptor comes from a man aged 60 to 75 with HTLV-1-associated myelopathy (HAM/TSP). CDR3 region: CSASPQGATEALL.